This T cell receptor (beta chain) was recovered during a study of blood T cell repertoires in COVID-19 (dated by TCRdb to about 2020). The study in broad terms: Collaborator samples came from the United States, Italy and Spain and covered acute and convalescent phases of COVID-19. The material from the prospective study consisted of cDNA or gDNA derived from T cells, B-cell-depleted T cells, or PBMCs. The dataset comprised deeply sampled blood TCRbeta repertoires from subjects exposed to, actively infected with, or recovered from COVID-19. The repertoires were released in a freely available public database meant as a resource for research on the immune response to SARS-CoV-2. Samples came from the ongoing ImmuneRACE study (first 160 participants) plus 1,254 subjects from 6 global collaborators. A de-identified subject ID, COVID-19 status, age in years and sex were almost always included in the sample metadata. Where available, HLA class I and class II types were obtained from metadata supplied by the sample provider rather than from assay-based typing. The study at large found these results: Clinical and demographic metadata were provided uncurated, with the amount varying by source and participant.

As concerns this clone: Its antigen is currently not known. No qualities accompany the bases; no much larger clone lies one base away.

Participants in the prospective study were enrolled through a virtual design, were aged about 18 to 89 years, and lived in roughly 26 United States geographic areas. In the prospective study, cohorts were assigned on the basis of participant-reported clinical history obtained from a screening survey and a study questionnaire. Recovered participants in ImmuneRACE Cohort 3 were defined as having two consecutive negative NP/OP PCR tests, clearance from a healthcare professional, or resolution of symptoms. In the prospective study, whole blood, serum and a nasopharyngeal or oropharyngeal swab were collected from each participant by mobile phlebotomists. Prospective study participants could optionally give additional blood draws and questionnaires over a roughly two-month period. Before DNA extraction, blood samples from the prospective study were shipped at room temperature or frozen. The immunoSEQ Assay, a bias-controlled multiplex PCR, was used to amplify TCRbeta CDR3 regions from genomic DNA. As for how the authors treated the data: Nucleated cell counts per sample were estimated from amplification of reference gene primers within the assay. To quantify the absolute abundance of each unique TCRbeta CDR3 rearrangement, sequence reads were collapsed and filtered. Productive Simpson clonality was computed per sample as the square root of Simpson's diversity index over productive rearrangements. In its TCRdb copy, this immuneACCESS table keeps in-frame sequences only and misses some clones. Where compared with another copy, unresolved V genes explain less than half of these, and the others have no known cause. V and J calls and clone size come straight from that table; D and trimming were deduced from the DNA. This sample gives almost 400,000 clones in total; roughly nine tenths of them show up just once. 1.7% of the sample comes from the top ten.

Per the germline V gene (reference sequence), MNHEY is the CDR1 and SMNVEV is the CDR2. V trim: 5 bases; J trim: 2 bases; unmatched bases: 8. The CDR3 sequence holds 15 residues, the cysteine and phenylalanine included. Of the read, only the CDR3 DNA is kept; its 45 bases are in frame from base 1. The rearranged chain carries TRBV27 and TRBJ1-2, and 7 bases in between align with TRBD1. The receptor was derived from a woman in her twenties or thirties who had recovered from COVID-19. Sequencing used PBMCs or T cells enriched from blood (not recorded which). The encoded CDR3 is CASSRGGTANYGYTF. The nucleotide sequence is TGTGCCAGCAGTCGGGGTGGGACAGCAAACTATGGCTACACCTTC.